This entry features one TCR beta chain sequence. The sample is drawn from a study of human T cells and chemical hapten exposure. Study information: Patients' scalps got diphenylcyclopropenone weekly throughout the roughly 25-week study. A patient group, mainly female, showed alopecia areata, totalis or universalis.

Time point here: patch test 1, 2 weeks after DPC sensitization. Described treatment: therapeutic diphenylcyclopropenone sensitization with weekly scalp DPC. TCRdb redid the calling of the RACE reads with MiXCR, one entry per CDR3 protein. The profile shows 95,000 to 150,000 distinct CDR3 sequences, roughly an eighth of them singletons. This clonotype originated in a young man with alopecia areata. Some clones in this sample may be carry-over from other donors' samples. Sequenced here: whole blood, sampled in connection with sensitization to the hapten diphenylcyclopropenone (DPC).

The CDR3: CSVRLRVEQYF. The DNA for the CDR3 is TGCAGCGTGCGGTTGCGGGTAGAGCAGTACTTC. The rearrangement joins TRBV29-1 to TRBJ2-7; tentative D call: TRBD2 (5 bases). Germline V gives CDR1 SQVTM, CDR2 ANQGSEA. CDR3 length: 11 amino acids. V lost 6 bases, J lost 7 bases, and 13 bases lay in between.